This T cell receptor (beta chain) was sequenced in a study of cytomegalovirus exposure and HLA in healthy donors. Study context: Out of approximately 170 million T cells, an earlier analysis found 117 million unique TCR beta sequences in total.

The germline V gene has CDR1 SGHDT and CDR2 YYEEEE. The junction had 5 bases not matched to a gene; V was cut back by 1 base and J by 9 bases. This CDR3 has 14 residues. The PCR had 60 Vbeta and 13 Jbeta primers. TCRdb's table, derived via immunoSEQ multiplex PCR, lists solely in-frame clones and lacks some. This table has about 45,000 clones, 51% appearing once. What was sequenced was PBMCs. The source is a man aged 60-69 years in good health and CMV-seronegative. The chain couples TRBV5-6 to TRBJ2-1, with 9 bases fitting TRBD2. CDR3 nucleotides: TGTGCCAGCAGCTTGTTAGCGGGAGAGGGTGAGCAGTTCTTC. Translated, it gives CASSLLAGEGEQFF.